The 7 T cell receptor beta chains below all came from one sample that was sequenced in a study of a mutant IDH1 vaccine in newly diagnosed glioma. Documented time point: week 11, during vaccination. Vaccine doses each comprised 300 ug of mutant IDH1 20-mer peptide, with topical imiquimod. Their antigens remain unidentified. Assay used: immunoSEQ multiplex PCR; TCRdb lists only in-frame clones, some missing. The sample shows fewer than 35,000 clones, 60% to 80% of them seen only once. Sequenced material: PBMCs, taken from a glioma patient whose treatment included an IDH1 peptide vaccine. These TCRs come from a man aged 25 to 40 with glioma.

The rearrangement uses TRBV2 and TRBJ2-3; TRBD1 agrees at 7 bases. In germline, CDR1 is SNHLY, CDR2 FYNNEI. V shed 7 bases and J 3 bases; nucleotides not matched to a gene: 10. There are 15 residues in the CDR3. CDR3 bases: TGTGCCAGCAATCAAGGGGGCATGGTGACAGATACGCAGTATTTT. Encoded protein: CASNQGGMVTDTQYF.

In DNA, the CDR3 is TGTGCCAGCAGCTTATTCCCCACAGATACGCAGTATTTT. Its translation is CASSLFPTDTQYF. The V and J genes are TRBV11-2 and TRBJ2-3; D gene uncertain. This CDR3 comprises 13 residues. Germline CDR1 reads SGHAT; CDR2 reads FQNNGV. Trimming cost V 2 bases and J 2 bases, with 5 bases left between them.

This chain links TRBV5-6 with TRBJ2-2; D is uncertain. Trimming removed 2 bases at V and 0 bases at J, with 5 bases between. The CDR3 is made up of 14 amino acids. The germline V gene encodes CDR1 SGHDT and CDR2 YYEEEE. The CDR3 region is CASSFVTNTGELFF. DNA of the CDR3: TGTGCCAGCAGCTTCGTCACGAACACCGGGGAGCTGTTTTTT.

This clone has a handful of counts. This chain joins TRBV4-1 and TRBJ2-7; 9 bases agree with TRBD2. V shed 4 bases and J 5 bases; nucleotides not matched to a gene: 9. The CDR3 is 15 amino acids. The germline V gene has CDR1 MGHRA and CDR2 YSYEKL. In nucleotides, the CDR3 is TGCGCCAGCAGCCCCGGGGGGGTAGCGGGAGACGAGCAGTACTTC. Residues: CASSPGGVAGDEQYF.

The V gene is TRBV30, the J gene TRBJ2-1, with TRBD2 identical over 9 bases. Germline CDR1 and CDR2: GTSNPN and SVGIG (reference sequence). The CDR3 is 14 amino acids. The trim removed 5 bases at V and 6 bases at J, leaving 8 bases unmatched. The CDR3 bases are TGTGCCTGGGCACTAAGCGGGGGGTTCAATGAGCAGTTCTTC. This codes for CAWALSGGFNEQFF.

The chain has TRBV9 and TRBJ2-2, with TRBD2 identical over 7 bases. The CDR3 covers 13 residues. Germline trimming cut 4 bases from V and 8 bases from J; bases unmatched to any gene: 5. In germline, CDR1 is SGDLS, CDR2 YYNGEE. The CDR3 loop reads CASSISGIGELFF. The CDR3 region has the DNA TGTGCCAGCAGCATAAGCGGGATAGGGGAGCTGTTTTTT.

This chain uses TRBV4-1 with TRBJ2-1; D gene uncertain. The length of the CDR3 is 13 residues. Trimming took 1 base from V and 5 from J, leaving 6 bases between them. Germline assignment: CDR1 MGHRA and CDR2 YSYEKL. The CDR3 DNA reads TGCGCCAGCAGCCAAGTTGCGGACAATGAGCAGTTCTTC. Amino acid sequence: CASSQVADNEQFF.